This T cell receptor beta chain originates from a study of T-cell reconstitution after alpha-beta-depleted transplantation in children. Germline-derived CDR1 and CDR2 are SEHNR and FQNEAQ (reference sequence). Deletions cut 10 bases from V and 5 bases from J, with 18 bases between. The CDR3 covers 14 residues. Preparation of the TCRbeta library involved a method that used unique molecular identifiers. TCRdb reprocessed the PCR reads with MiXCR, giving one entry per CDR3 protein. The table records a few hundred thousand distinct CDR3 sequences, 25% to 30% of them present only once. The source material was PBMCs, sampled before TCRalphabeta/CD19-depleted stem cell transplant. This clonotype was obtained from a boy under two years old with Wiskott-Aldrich syndrome, due to receive a stem cell transplant. The gene calls are TRBV7-9 and TRBJ2-1, with D possibly being TRBD2 (5 bases). CDR3 region: CATLDSLVDNEQFF. CDR3 DNA: TGTGCCACCCTGGACTCCCTGGTTGACAATGAGCAGTTCTTC.